This entry lists 18 T cell receptor beta chains sequenced from one sample in a study of cytomegalovirus exposure and HLA in healthy donors. The assay was immunoSEQ multiplex PCR, and TCRdb's table has in-frame clones only and misses some. The sample consists of about 220,000 clones, 85% to 95% of them appearing once. Specimen: PBMCs. The receptors derive from a woman between 18 and 30 years old in good health and CMV-seronegative.

The chain is built from TRBV19 and TRBJ1-2; 8 bases map to TRBD1. Germline V lookup: CDR1 LNHDA, CDR2 SQIVND (reference sequence). This CDR3 contains 13 residues. The V segment lost 10 bases and the J segment 4 bases; nucleotides outside the gene matches: 8. In DNA, the CDR3 is TGTGCCACCACCCGGACAGGGCCCTATGGCTACACCTTC. Its translation is CATTRTGPYGYTF.

V usage is TRBV19 and J usage is TRBJ2-1, with 9 bases aligning to TRBD2. CDR3 length equals 12 residues. V was clipped by 5 bases and J by 15 bases; unmatched bases: 8. Germline assignment: CDR1 LNHDA and CDR2 SQIVND (reference sequence). The CDR3 sequence: CASSETSGKSFF. In DNA form, the CDR3 reads TGTGCCAGTAGTGAGACTAGCGGAAAGTCGTTCTTC.

This chain joins TRBV11-2 and TRBJ1-1, with TRBD1 identical over 9 bases. Per germline, CDR1 SGHAT and CDR2 FQNNGV. Trimming cost V 5 bases and J 5 bases; bases outside gene matches: 6. This CDR3 region has 14 residues. The CDR3 loop is CASSINRGLTEAFF. The CDR3 DNA is TGTGCCAGCAGCATCAACAGGGGGCTAACTGAAGCTTTCTTT.

This clone was recorded once. This sequence joins TRBV5-6 and TRBJ2-3; D is unclear. Trimming took off 0 bases at V and 1 base at J, with 6 bases between the two ends. CDR3 length: 14 residues. The V gene's germline CDR1 is SGHDT and CDR2 YYEEEE. CDR3 nucleotide sequence: TGTGCCAGCAGCTTGGTCCCGGGCACAGATACGCAGTATTTT. It is translated as CASSLVPGTDTQYF.

The V gene is TRBV30, the J gene TRBJ2-1, with 8 bases that match TRBD2. V was pared by 6 bases and J by 3 bases, with 7 bases of the junction left unmatched. The CDR3 runs 14 residues. Germline CDR1 is GTSNPN and CDR2 is SVGIG (reference sequence). CDR3 sequence (DNA): TGTGCCTGTCGGGCCGGGACTAGCTACAATGAGCAGTTCTTC. Its translation is CACRAGTSYNEQFF.

This chain links TRBV20-1 with TRBJ1-3; D is unclear. This CDR3 contains 11 residues. Germline V CDR1 and CDR2: DFQATT, SNEGSKA (reference sequence). Trimming shortened V by 0 bases and J by 9 bases, and 6 bases separated the two germline ends. CDR3 region: CSARDAGTIYF. The CDR3 nucleotides are TGCAGTGCTAGAGACGCGGGCACCATATATTTT.

The rearrangement joins TRBV28 to TRBJ2-1; 13 nucleotides align to TRBD2. Unmatched junction bases numbered 5, after V lost 6 bases and J lost 9 bases. This CDR3 comprises 14 residues. CDR1 is MDHEN and CDR2 is SYDVKM in the germline V gene. The CDR3: CASRWTSGRSEQFF. The DNA of the CDR3 is TGTGCCAGCAGGTGGACTAGCGGGAGAAGTGAGCAGTTCTTC.

The chain joins TRBV28 to TRBJ2-3; no reliable D call. Trimming removed 7 bases at V and 2 bases at J, with 16 bases between. Germline values: CDR1 MDHEN, CDR2 SYDVKM. The CDR3 spans 15 residues. The CDR3 protein is CASINRRSSTDTQYF. For the CDR3, the DNA is TGTGCCAGCATAAACAGAAGAAGCTCCACAGATACGCAGTATTTT.

The rearrangement links TRBV29-1 to TRBJ2-2, with D uncertain. The CDR3 spans 14 residues. V was pared by 1 base and J by 3 bases, with 9 bases between. Germline CDR1 reads SQVTM; CDR2 reads ANQGSEA. CDR3 in amino acids: CSVEVYRDTGELFF. CDR3 nucleotide sequence: TGCAGCGTTGAAGTTTACAGAGACACCGGGGAGCTGTTTTTT.

V gene TRBV6-5 combines with J gene TRBJ2-1; possible D gene TRBD2, 5 bases. Looked up from germline, CDR1 is MNHEY and CDR2 is SVGAGI. This CDR3 spans 15 amino acids. The V gene lost 6 bases and the J gene lost 3 bases, with 15 bases spanning the gap. The DNA of the CDR3 is TGTGCCAGCAGCTCTGGGAGACCCTACTACAATGAGCAGTTCTTC. This sequence encodes CASSSGRPYYNEQFF.

The chain carries TRBV11-2 and TRBJ1-4; D perhaps matches TRBD1 (6 bases). Germline lookup yields CDR1 SGHAT and CDR2 FQNNGV. The CDR3 length is 14 residues. V was pared by 1 base and J by 10 bases, with 13 bases between. The CDR3 DNA follows: TGTGCCAGCAGCTTAGTCCCAGGGGCGGCAAAACTGTTTTTT. Translated, it gives CASSLVPGAAKLFF.

The CDR3 loop is CAWSGLAGPTDTQYF. Here the CDR3 DNA reads TGTGCCTGGAGTGGGCTAGCGGGGCCCACAGATACGCAGTATTTT. V gene TRBV30 combines with J gene TRBJ2-3; 9 nucleotides agree with TRBD2. V trimming: 1 base; J trimming: 2 bases; junction bases outside the gene matches: 4. CDR3 length equals 15 residues. CDR1 and CDR2 (germline): GTSNPN, SVGIG (reference sequence).

The chain uses TRBV5-4 and TRBJ2-1; the D gene is possibly TRBD2 (6 bases). V was trimmed by 0 bases and J by 0 bases, leaving 10 bases between them. Germline CDR1 reads SGHNT; CDR2 reads YYREEE (reference sequence). The CDR3 is 16 residues long. CDR3 sequence: CASSLGGSGSYNEQFF. The CDR3 DNA is TGTGCCAGCAGCTTGGGTGGTAGCGGCTCCTACAATGAGCAGTTCTTC.

The rearrangement links TRBV27 to TRBJ2-6; weak D call: TRBD2 (6 bases). V gave up 5 bases and J gave up 3 bases, with 20 bases separating them. The CDR3 has 18 amino acids. Germline V gene sequence: CDR1 MNHEY, CDR2 SMNVEV (reference sequence). Written as DNA, the CDR3 is TGTGCCAGCAGTCCCTGGGGGACGGGGGTGGATGGGGCCAACGTCCTGACTTTC. Translated: CASSPWGTGVDGANVLTF.

The chain uses TRBV27 and TRBJ1-1; D remains unclear. The CDR3 consists of 14 residues. Per germline, CDR1 MNHEY and CDR2 SMNVEV (reference sequence). The V end was cut by 5 bases, the J end by 3 bases, with 13 bases between. For the CDR3, the DNA is TGTGCCAGCAGTCTACGAACCCCATACACTGAAGCTTTCTTT. This translates into CASSLRTPYTEAFF.

The chain recombines TRBV7-6 with TRBJ2-7, with 8 bases matching TRBD1. CDR3 size: 16 residues. Germline assignment: CDR1 SGHVS and CDR2 FNYEAQ. V shed 2 bases and J 3 bases; nucleotides not matched to a gene: 9. The CDR3 spells CASSLLDRVSFYEQYF. CDR3 DNA: TGTGCCAGCAGCTTATTGGACAGGGTATCGTTCTACGAGCAGTACTTC.

J is TRBJ2-7 and V is TRBV27, with D possibly being TRBD2 (6 bases). Germline CDR1 is MNHEY and CDR2 is SMNVEV (reference sequence). Deletions cut 1 base from V and 2 bases from J, with 18 bases between. The CDR3 is made up of 17 amino acids. This CDR3 is CASSLLGGRDFPYEQYF. CDR3 coding DNA: TGTGCCAGCAGTTTATTGGGTGGCCGGGACTTCCCCTACGAGCAGTACTTC.

With respect to this clone: The junction departs from germline at one end; a sequencing error may be responsible. This sequence joins TRBV7-7 and TRBJ2-2; 8 nucleotides match TRBD2. The CDR3 contains 16 residues. Germline-derived CDR1 and CDR2 are SSHAT and FNYEAQ (reference sequence). The CDR3 sequence: CASSLRREANTGELFF. The CDR3 DNA is TGTGCTAGCAGCTTAAGGCGGGAGGCGAACACCGGGGAGCTGTTTTTT.